The 18 T cell receptor beta chains presented below share a single source sample, sequenced in a study of blood T cell repertoires in COVID-19. Using immunoSEQ multiplex PCR, the repertoire was profiled, and TCRdb retains in-frame clones only, with some absent. The sample consists of 150,000 to 200,000 clones, roughly nine tenths of them appearing once. Source material: peripheral blood. Receptors originate from a man aged 55 to 70 with active or convalescent COVID-19.

The rearrangement joins TRBV19 to TRBJ2-7; 10 bases are shared with TRBD1. The CDR3 extends over 15 amino acids. From germline, CDR1 is LNHDA and CDR2 SQIVND (reference sequence). Trimming removed 5 bases from V and 2 bases from J; junction bases left unmatched: 6. CDR3 nucleotides: TGTGCCAGTAGTCTTTTCGGGACAGGGGCCTACGAGCAGTACTTC. Translating it yields CASSLFGTGAYEQYF.

The CDR3 coding sequence is TGCGCCAGCAGGGCCGGGACTACCAACACCGGGGAGCTGTTTTTT. It specifies CASRAGTTNTGELFF. The chain recombines TRBV10-1 with TRBJ2-2; 7 bases align to TRBD2. In germline, CDR1 is WNHNN, CDR2 SYGVQD (reference sequence). Losses at the gene ends were 6 bases for V and 2 bases for J; bases not matched to a gene: 6. CDR3 size: 15 residues.

The chain joins TRBV6-6 to TRBJ2-7; no clear D. Trimming removed 2 bases from V and 6 bases from J, with 5 bases in between. The germline gives CDR1 MNHNY, CDR2 SVGAGI (reference sequence). The CDR3 has 11 amino acids. CDR3 coding DNA: TGTGCCAGCAGTTACATCGGCGAGCAGTACTTC. It specifies CASSYIGEQYF.

This clone has just one count. The J gene is TRBJ2-5, the V gene TRBV2; possibly TRBD1 for D (6 bases). The CDR3 loop spans 13 amino acids. V shed 6 bases and J shed 2 bases, with 10 bases lying between them. Germline loops: CDR1 SNHLY, CDR2 FYNNEI. The CDR3 coding sequence is TGTGCCAGCAGGTGGACAGTTCAAGAGACCCAGTACTTC. Amino acid sequence: CASRWTVQETQYF.

The gene calls are TRBV5-1 and TRBJ1-1; 9 bases map to TRBD1. The CDR3 has 14 residues. The germline V gene has CDR1 SGHRS and CDR2 YFSETQ. V shed 3 bases, J shed 5 bases, and the junction held 5 bases outside the gene matches. CDR3 sequence: CASSSTGGNTEAFF. The CDR3 DNA sequence: TGCGCCAGCAGCTCGACAGGGGGGAATACTGAAGCTTTCTTT.

V gene TRBV6-5 combines with J gene TRBJ2-7, with D maybe TRBD1 (5 bases). Trimming pared 11 bases from V and 2 bases from J, leaving 16 bases between. Germline V CDR1 and CDR2: MNHEY, SVGAGI. The CDR3 is made up of 13 amino acids. The CDR3 nucleotides are TGTGCCGTGGGGCGCCGTACCACCTACGAGCAGTACTTC. Its translation: CAVGRRTTYEQYF.

This chain joins TRBV7-8 and TRBJ2-1; 9 positions agree with TRBD1. The CDR3 length is 17 residues. Germline lookup yields CDR1 SGHVS and CDR2 FQNEAQ. The J segment lost 2 bases and the V segment lost 2 bases, leaving 7 bases of the junction unmatched. The CDR3 protein is CASSLRDRDYTYNEQFF. The CDR3 DNA is TGTGCCAGCAGCTTAAGGGACAGGGATTATACCTACAATGAGCAGTTCTTC.

This clone was observed once. The V and J genes are TRBV7-2 and TRBJ2-2, with 8 bases identical to TRBD1. CDR3 length: 15 residues. Germline loops: CDR1 SGHTA, CDR2 FQGNSA. V shed 5 bases and J 5 bases; nucleotides not matched to a gene: 7. The CDR3 region has the DNA TGTGCCAGCAGCCCTGACAGGGGTCGGACCGGGGAGCTGTTTTTT. This encodes CASSPDRGRTGELFF.

J is TRBJ2-7 and V is TRBV15; 15 nucleotides align to TRBD2. With V trimmed by 1 base and J by 5 bases, 12 bases remained unmatched. Germline-derived CDR1 and CDR2 are LNHNV and YYDKDF (reference sequence). The CDR3 has 19 amino acids. CDR3 in amino acids: CATSRAPGLAGGPTNEQYF. The CDR3 DNA sequence: TGTGCCACCAGCAGAGCGCCCGGACTAGCGGGAGGGCCTACCAACGAGCAGTACTTC.

The gene calls are TRBV12-3 or TRBV12-4 and TRBJ1-5; D might be TRBD1 (6 bases). The CDR3 is 12 residues long. V shed 6 bases and J shed 7 bases, with 10 bases lying between them. CDR3 in amino acids: CASRTGGQPQHF. The DNA of the CDR3 is TGTGCCAGCAGAACGGGGGGCCAGCCCCAGCATTTT.

The V call is TRBV14, the J call TRBJ1-6; no reliable D call. Germline CDR1 is SGHDN and CDR2 is FVKESK. The CDR3 length is 16 residues. The germline V and J ends were trimmed by 0 bases and 0 bases, with 6 bases remaining between them. The CDR3 nucleotides read TGTGCCAGCAGCCAAGATACGGGCTCCTATAATTCACCCCTCCACTTT. Translating gives CASSQDTGSYNSPLHF.

The chain is built from TRBV7-8 and TRBJ1-3, with 9 bases lining up with TRBD1. Germline loops: CDR1 SGHVS, CDR2 FQNEAQ. V was pared by 6 bases and J by 9 bases, with 9 bases of the junction left unmatched. CDR3 length equals 14 residues. The CDR3 DNA is TGTGCCAGCAGTTCCGGGACAGGGATACTCACCATATATTTT. It codes for CASSSGTGILTIYF.

This clone appeared a single time. The rearrangement links TRBV30 to TRBJ1-1; D is possibly TRBD1 (6 bases). With 2 bases removed from V and 7 bases from J, the gap between germline ends came to 17 bases. Germline values: CDR1 GTSNPN, CDR2 SVGIG (reference sequence). The CDR3 is 14 residues long. Here the CDR3 DNA reads TGTGCCTGGAGTAGTACAGGGTACTATGGTGAAGCTTTCTTT. This codes for CAWSSTGYYGEAFF.

This CDR3 reads CASGGPGQGADQPQHF. CDR3 nucleotides: TGTGCCAGCGGCGGTCCTGGGCAGGGGGCGGATCAGCCCCAGCATTTT. The rearrangement links TRBV6-6 to TRBJ1-5; 8 nucleotides agree with TRBD1. The CDR3 extends over 16 amino acids. The J segment lost 5 bases and the V segment lost 8 bases, leaving 14 bases of the junction unmatched. Germline values: CDR1 MNHNY, CDR2 SVGAGI (reference sequence).

V and J are TRBV5-1 and TRBJ1-2, with D perhaps matching TRBD1 (5 bases). Germline CDR1 is SGHRS and CDR2 is YFSETQ. V gave up 4 bases and J gave up 7 bases, with 11 bases separating them. The CDR3 totals 12 residues. The DNA of the CDR3 is TGCGCCAGCAGCCCCAGGGACTCTGGCTACACCTTC. Translated, it gives CASSPRDSGYTF.

The CDR3 DNA reads as TGTGCCAGCAGTGAAAAGGCCAACCCGGGGGGCTACACCTTC. Its translation is CASSEKANPGGYTF. J is TRBJ1-2 and V is TRBV2; D remains ambiguous. The V and J ends lost 2 bases and 8 bases respectively, with 15 bases between them. CDR1 is SNHLY and CDR2 is FYNNEI in the germline V gene. This CDR3 has 14 residues.

This chain links TRBV7-9 with TRBJ1-1, with D possibly being TRBD1 (5 bases). CDR1 is SEHNR and CDR2 is FQNEAQ in the germline V gene (reference sequence). V shed 2 bases and J shed 1 base, with 14 bases lying between them. This CDR3 has 16 residues. The CDR3: CASSLRPGWENTEAFF. As DNA, the CDR3 is TGTGCCAGCAGCTTACGGCCAGGGTGGGAGAACACTGAAGCTTTCTTT.

V is TRBV5-1 and J is TRBJ1-2, with TRBD1 as a possible D gene (5 bases). The germline V gene encodes CDR1 SGHRS and CDR2 YFSETQ. Trimming shortened V by 0 bases and J by 1 base, and 25 bases separated the two germline ends. This CDR3 is built from 20 residues. DNA of the CDR3: TGCGCCAGCAGCTTGGAGGGTGTCAACGCGGACAACGGAGATAACTATGGCTACACCTTC. It translates to CASSLEGVNADNGDNYGYTF. Together with reference TRBV5-1 and TRBJ1-2, the CDR3 gives the full variable domain: KAGVTQTPRYLIKTRGQQVTLSCSPISGHRSVSWYQQTPGQGLQFLFEYFSETQRNKGNFPGRFSGRQFSNSRSEMNVSTLELGDSALYLCASSLEGVNADNGDNYGYTFGSGTRLTVV.